The present T cell receptor (beta chain) was sequenced within a study of cytomegalovirus exposure and HLA in healthy donors. Study in general: HLA-typed donors were the source of approximately 85 million unique TCRs, which an early data release held.

This clone was seen only once. CDR3 length equals 17 residues. Trimming took 5 bases from V and 0 from J; bases not matched to a gene: 9. Germline V CDR1 and CDR2: SEHNR, FQNEAQ (reference sequence). A multiplex PCR was run with 60 Vbeta primers and 13 Jbeta primers. The data were produced by immunoSEQ multiplex PCR, yet TCRdb's version contains in-frame clones alone and is incomplete. The profile shows 200,000 to 250,000 clones, approximately 80% of them singletons. The receptor's source is a woman in her fifties or sixties in good health and CMV-seropositive. The source material was PBMCs. The chain employs TRBV7-9 and TRBJ2-7; 11 nucleotides align to TRBD2. CDR3 coding DNA: TGTGCCAGCAGCCCGACTAGCGGGGTGACAAGCTCCTACGAGCAGTACTTC. Translated, it gives CASSPTSGVTSSYEQYF.